The 30 T cell receptor beta chains given below trace back to one sample, sequenced in a study of T-cell memory formation after mild COVID-19. TCRdb itself ran the 5' RACE reads through MiXCR, one entry per CDR3 protein. This table holds 300,000 to 400,000 distinct CDR3 sequences, approximately 16% found once. Sample: PBMCs or a T cell subset sorted from them (not recorded which). These receptors came from a man in his late teens or twenties who had mild COVID-19 (a few samples of this study predate the infection). Cell type and time point are not known.

In this sample, this clonotype turned up a few times. J is TRBJ1-2 and V is TRBV12-3 or TRBV12-4, with D possibly TRBD1 on 6 matching bases. The CDR3 contains 14 residues. Trimming left V 5 bases short and J 2 bases short, with 12 bases between. The CDR3 bases are TGTGCCAGCAGTGCCTACAGGGAAAACTATGGCTACACCTTC. Translation: CASSAYRENYGYTF.

This clonotype was detected once. The gene calls are TRBV2 and TRBJ1-1; D is unresolved. Germline V gene data show CDR1 as SNHLY and CDR2 as FYNNEI. The CDR3 sequence is 11 residues long. Trimming stripped 5 bases from V and 11 bases from J, with 12 bases between. The CDR3 reads CASSRTRGAFF. For the CDR3, the DNA is TGTGCCAGCAGTCGGACGCGAGGGGCTTTCTTT.

V is TRBV6-2 or TRBV6-3 and J is TRBJ2-1, with TRBD2 matching 11 bases. The CDR3 consists of 17 residues. The J segment lost 3 bases and the V segment lost 2 bases, leaving 6 bases of the junction unmatched. Germline lookup yields CDR1 MNHEY and CDR2 SVGEGT. The CDR3 is CASSYTLLAGDYNEQFF. CDR3 nucleotides: TGTGCCAGCAGTTACACCCTACTAGCGGGGGACTACAATGAGCAGTTCTTC.

This clonotype was seen a few times. This rearrangement joins TRBV20-1 to TRBJ2-2; tentatively, D is TRBD2 (6 bases). CDR3 length: 13 amino acids. V was cut by 6 bases and J by 0 bases, with 8 bases left in between. The V gene's germline CDR1 is DFQATT and CDR2 SNEGSKA (reference sequence). For the CDR3, the DNA is TGCAGTGCCAGACTAGCGAACACCGGGGAGCTGTTTTTT. This gives the protein CSARLANTGELFF.

This clonotype has only a few counts. This chain uses TRBV12-3 or TRBV12-4 with TRBJ2-2; TRBD1 agrees at 12 bases. The CDR3 spans 16 residues. Germline trimming cut 6 bases from V and 7 bases from J; bases unmatched to any gene: 9. The CDR3: CASRPGTGGDGGELFF. The CDR3, as DNA: TGTGCCAGCAGGCCAGGGACAGGGGGCGATGGCGGGGAGCTGTTTTTT.

This sequence joins TRBV10-3 and TRBJ1-1; unclear D gene. Germline CDR1 reads ENHRY; CDR2 reads SYGVKD. The CDR3 is 12 residues long. The V end lost 4 bases, the J end lost 7 bases, and 10 bases lay between the germline ends. CDR3 nucleotides: TGTGCCATCAGTGGGGCTATGGGTGAAGCTTTCTTT. It codes for CAISGAMGEAFF.

This clonotype was counted a few times. The chain is built from TRBV6-5 and TRBJ1-2; D ambiguous. The CDR3 has 13 amino acids. V lost 2 bases to trimming and J lost 7 bases, with 11 bases between them. The germline V gene encodes CDR1 MNHEY and CDR2 SVGAGI. CDR3 sequence: CASSYPSGSGYTF. The CDR3 nucleotides are TGTGCCAGCAGTTACCCCTCGGGGTCTGGCTACACCTTC.

The chain's CDR3 is CASSGLTGYYYEQYF. The CDR3 coding sequence is TGCGCCAGCAGCGGACTGACAGGGTACTACTACGAGCAGTACTTC. V usage is TRBV5-1 and J usage is TRBJ2-7; TRBD1 agrees at 7 bases. The V gene's germline CDR1 is SGHRS and CDR2 YFSETQ. V dropped 4 bases and J dropped 3; count of bases not matched to a gene: 10. The CDR3 runs to 15 residues.

This sequence joins TRBV4-1 and TRBJ1-2; D is unclear. CDR1 and CDR2 (germline): MGHRA, YSYEKL. There are 12 residues in the CDR3. Trimming shortened V by 0 bases and J by 6 bases, and 5 bases separated the two germline ends. This CDR3 reads CASSQDLDGYTF. For the CDR3, the DNA is TGCGCCAGCAGCCAAGATCTTGATGGCTACACCTTC.

V and J are TRBV5-1 and TRBJ1-4; a weak D match, TRBD1 (6 bases). The CDR3 contains 14 residues. Per germline, CDR1 SGHRS and CDR2 YFSETQ. The V end was cut by 7 bases, the J end by 5 bases, with 15 bases between. This chain's CDR3 is CASGTGFGNEKLFF. CDR3 sequence (DNA): TGCGCCAGCGGTACAGGGTTCGGAAATGAAAAACTGTTTTTT. Drawing the rest from reference TRBV5-1 and TRBJ1-4, the complete variable domain is KAGVTQTPRYLIKTRGQQVTLSCSPISGHRSVSWYQQTPGQGLQFLFEYFSETQRNKGNFPGRFSGRQFSNSRSEMNVSTLELGDSALYLCASGTGFGNEKLFFGSGTQLSVL.

V gene TRBV3-1 combines with J gene TRBJ1-5; D is undetermined. This CDR3 is built from 15 residues. Germline V lookup: CDR1 LGHDT, CDR2 YNNKEL (reference sequence). The V end was cut by 1 base, the J end by 5 bases, with 12 bases between. CDR3 DNA: TGTGCCAGCAGCCAAGGCGGCGGTCGGGATCAGCCCCAGCATTTT. Protein product: CASSQGGGRDQPQHF.

The chain employs TRBV7-2 and TRBJ1-2, with D possibly being TRBD1 (5 bases). The CDR3 spans 13 residues. CDR1 and CDR2 (germline): SGHTA, FQGNSA. V was trimmed by 7 bases and J by 3 bases, leaving 12 bases between them. CDR3 sequence (DNA): TGTGCCAGCAACAGCAGGGCGGACTATGGCTACACCTTC. It specifies CASNSRADYGYTF.

This clonotype was detected only a few times. This chain uses TRBV3-1 with TRBJ1-5, with D perhaps matching TRBD1 (6 bases). Trimming took off 3 bases at V and 6 bases at J, with 12 bases between the two ends. From germline, CDR1 is LGHDT and CDR2 YNNKEL (reference sequence). This CDR3 is 14 amino acids long. The CDR3 reads CASSQGGGGQPQHF. The CDR3 bases are TGTGCCAGCAGCCAGGGGGGAGGGGGTCAGCCCCAGCATTTT.

The rearrangement joins TRBV5-1 to TRBJ2-2; the D gene is possibly TRBD2 (5 bases). Germline V gene lookup returns CDR1 SGHRS and CDR2 YFSETQ. The V and J ends lost 4 bases and 6 bases respectively, with 16 bases between them. This CDR3 has 15 residues. The chain's CDR3 is CASSQPGIVSGELFF. The DNA for the CDR3 is TGCGCCAGCAGCCAGCCCGGGATTGTATCCGGGGAGCTGTTTTTT.

This clonotype was counted between two and nine times. The chain recombines TRBV7-9 with TRBJ2-3; no clear D gene. Deletions cut 3 bases from V and 2 bases from J, with 15 bases between. CDR3 length: 16 residues. Germline lookup yields CDR1 SEHNR and CDR2 FQNEAQ (reference sequence). CDR3 bases: TGTGCCAGCAGCTTCTTTGCGGCCCCACTCACAGATACGCAGTATTTT. As protein: CASSFFAAPLTDTQYF.

This chain links TRBV9 with TRBJ2-5; 8 bases are shared with TRBD2. Germline CDR1 reads SGDLS; CDR2 reads YYNGEE. Losses at the gene ends were 0 bases for V and 4 bases for J; bases not matched to a gene: 8. This CDR3 comprises 16 residues. CDR3 nucleotides: TGTGCCAGCAGCGTAGCGGGGGGGGGCCCGGGAGAGACCCAGTACTTC. It encodes CASSVAGGGPGETQYF.

The V and J genes are TRBV11-1 and TRBJ2-7; D is perhaps TRBD2 (6 bases). There are 15 residues in the CDR3. Germline CDR1 reads SGHAT; CDR2 reads FQDESV (reference sequence). V gave up 5 bases and J gave up 0 bases, with 14 bases separating them. In nucleotides, the CDR3 is TGTGCCAGCAGCCCCCGGTTAGCGGTCTCCTACGAGCAGTACTTC. It codes for CASSPRLAVSYEQYF. Full variable domain (remainder filled in from reference TRBV11-1 and TRBJ2-7): EAEVAQSPRYKITEKSQAVAFWCDPISGHATLYWYRQILGQGPELLVQFQDESVVDDSQLPKDRFSAERLKGVDSTLKIQPAELGDSAMYLCASSPRLAVSYEQYFGPGTRLTVT.

This chain uses TRBV7-6 with TRBJ2-4; no firm D call. V was shortened by 5 bases and J by 7 bases, with 12 bases between the two germline ends. The CDR3 is 13 amino acids. The V gene's germline CDR1 is SGHVS and CDR2 FNYEAQ. The CDR3 here is CASSPDTANIQYF. The CDR3 nucleotides are TGTGCCAGCAGCCCAGACACAGCGAACATTCAGTACTTC.

J is TRBJ2-1 and V is TRBV12-3 or TRBV12-4; 8 bases are a match to TRBD1. This CDR3 contains 15 residues. Trimming removed 6 bases from V and 4 bases from J; junction bases left unmatched: 8. The CDR3 bases are TGTGCCAGCAGCCTTCGACAGGGGATGTACAATGAGCAGTTCTTC. Amino acids: CASSLRQGMYNEQFF.

The chain couples TRBV20-1 to TRBJ1-1; D is unclear. V lost 0 bases, J lost 12 bases, and 20 bases lay in between. This CDR3 spans 14 amino acids. Germline loops: CDR1 DFQATT, CDR2 SNEGSKA (reference sequence). CDR3: CSARDSVAGGKPFF. CDR3 coding DNA: TGCAGTGCTAGAGATTCGGTGGCAGGAGGAAAGCCTTTCTTT.

This clonotype occurred a few times. The gene calls are TRBV12-5 and TRBJ2-1; D call uncertain. The CDR3 extends over 12 amino acids. The germline CDR1 and CDR2 sequences are LGHNT and FRNRAP. The ends were cut back, 5 bases at V and 6 bases at J, with 8 bases in the middle. The DNA for the CDR3 is TGTGCTAGTGGTCTCCTTGGCAATGAGCAGTTCTTC. This gives the protein CASGLLGNEQFF. Full variable domain (rest looked up from reference TRBV12-5 and TRBJ2-1): DARVTQTPRHKVTEMGQEVTMRCQPILGHNTVFWYRQTMMQGLELLAYFRNRAPLDDSGMPKDRFSAEMPDATLATLKIQPSEPRDSAVYFCASGLLGNEQFFGPGTRLTVL.

This clonotype was counted at least ten times. V and J are TRBV7-2 and TRBJ1-1; D is perhaps TRBD1 (6 bases). This CDR3 is built from 15 residues. Trimming pared 0 bases from V and 5 bases from J, leaving 13 bases between. Germline loops: CDR1 SGHTA, CDR2 FQGNSA. Here the CDR3 DNA reads TGTGCCAGCAGCTTAGCCGGGGGAAGGGGGACTGAAGCTTTCTTT. It translates to CASSLAGGRGTEAFF.

This clonotype was seen ten or more times. The V gene is TRBV7-2, the J gene TRBJ1-3; D is perhaps TRBD1 (6 bases). Germline CDR1 is SGHTA and CDR2 is FQGNSA. V lost 4 bases and J 4 bases, leaving 14 bases between the germline ends. The CDR3 runs to 15 residues. For the CDR3, the DNA is TGTGCCAGCAGCTCGCCGGTGGGGGGCGGAAACACCATATATTTT. Residues: CASSSPVGGGNTIYF.

The V gene is TRBV14, the J gene TRBJ2-5; 10 bases map to TRBD2. Germline assignment: CDR1 SGHDN and CDR2 FVKESK. V lost 0 bases, J lost 5 bases, and 6 bases stayed unmatched. The CDR3 sequence is 16 residues long. CDR3 sequence: CASSQDELAGVETQYF. DNA for the CDR3: TGTGCCAGCAGCCAAGATGAGCTAGCGGGGGTGGAGACCCAGTACTTC.

This clonotype was seen a few times. V is TRBV6-2 or TRBV6-3 and J is TRBJ1-5, with D possibly being TRBD1 (5 bases). The germline V gene has CDR1 MNHEY and CDR2 SVGEGT. The V end was cut by 0 bases, the J end by 2 bases, with 11 bases between. This CDR3 has 16 amino acids. As DNA, the CDR3 is TGTGCCAGCAGTTACTCCCCCCTCAGGGGCAATCAGCCCCAGCATTTT. Translating gives CASSYSPLRGNQPQHF.

V and J are TRBV15 and TRBJ2-3; D is uncertain. Germline assignment: CDR1 LNHNV and CDR2 YYDKDF (reference sequence). This CDR3 spans 14 amino acids. The V end lost 0 bases, the J end lost 3 bases, and 7 bases lay between the germline ends. The chain's CDR3 is CATSREDLTDTQYF. The DNA for the CDR3 is TGTGCCACCAGCAGAGAGGACCTGACAGATACGCAGTATTTT.

This chain links TRBV14 with TRBJ2-2, with D perhaps matching TRBD1 (5 bases). Trimming stripped 4 bases from V and 5 bases from J, with 14 bases between. From germline, CDR1 is SGHDN and CDR2 FVKESK. The CDR3 is 15 amino acids. The CDR3 region is CASSLTQGVTGELFF. CDR3 sequence (DNA): TGTGCCAGCAGCCTGACCCAAGGGGTGACCGGGGAGCTGTTTTTT.

The V call is TRBV7-2, the J call TRBJ2-6, with TRBD2 matching 8 bases. Per germline, CDR1 SGHTA and CDR2 FQGNSA. The CDR3 runs to 15 residues. The V gene end was trimmed by 5 bases and the J gene end by 3 bases; junction bases not matched to a gene: 3. In DNA form, the CDR3 reads TGTGCCAGCAGCCGCGGGGGGAGTGGGGCCAACGTCCTGACTTTC. Amino acids: CASSRGGSGANVLTF.

The chain uses TRBV9 and TRBJ2-7; the D call may be TRBD1 or TRBD2 (5 bases each). The CDR3 has 14 residues. Germline V lookup: CDR1 SGDLS, CDR2 YYNGEE. V was trimmed by 4 bases and J by 2 bases, leaving 13 bases between them. CDR3 region: CASSKDGTPYEQYF. CDR3 in DNA: TGTGCCAGCAGCAAGGACGGGACCCCCTACGAGCAGTACTTC.

The chain combines TRBV2 with TRBJ2-3; TRBD2 matches at 7 bases. The CDR3 consists of 15 residues. With 5 bases clipped from V and 5 bases from J, the junction kept 10 bases outside the gene matches. Germline-derived CDR1 and CDR2 are SNHLY and FYNNEI. The CDR3 here is CASSPTLAGVDTQYF. Written as DNA, the CDR3 is TGTGCCAGCAGTCCCACCTTGGCGGGGGTAGATACGCAGTATTTT.